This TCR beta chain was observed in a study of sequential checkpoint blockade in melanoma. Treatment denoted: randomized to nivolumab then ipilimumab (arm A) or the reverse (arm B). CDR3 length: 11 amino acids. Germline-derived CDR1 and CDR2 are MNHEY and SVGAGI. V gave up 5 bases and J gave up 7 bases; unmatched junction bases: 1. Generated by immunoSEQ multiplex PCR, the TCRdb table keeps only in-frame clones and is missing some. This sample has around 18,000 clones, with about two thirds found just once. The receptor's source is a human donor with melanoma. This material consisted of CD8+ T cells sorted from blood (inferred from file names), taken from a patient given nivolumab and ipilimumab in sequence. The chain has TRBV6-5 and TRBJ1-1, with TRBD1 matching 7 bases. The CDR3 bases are TGTGCCAGCAGTGCAGGGGGTGAAGCTTTCTTT. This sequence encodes CASSAGGEAFF.